This T cell receptor beta chain was sequenced for a study of blood T cell repertoires in COVID-19. Study overall: Samples of COVID-19 (acute and convalescent) were obtained from the United States, Italy and Spain.

Per germline, CDR1 LGHDT and CDR2 YNNKEL (reference sequence). The CDR3 consists of 14 residues. J gave up 6 bases and V 3 bases, and 7 bases lay outside the gene matches. Repertoires were generated with immunoSEQ multiplex PCR, while TCRdb's copy carries only in-frame clones and drops some. This sample has hundreds of thousands of clones, with about 90% found just once. This clone has just a few counts. The sample taken for sequencing was peripheral blood. The origin of this receptor is a woman in her thirties who had recovered from COVID-19. The chain carries TRBV3-1 (or the pseudogene TRBV3-2) and TRBJ1-2; 7 positions agree with TRBD1. The CDR3 DNA follows: TGTGCCAGCAGCCAGATAGACAGGGTCCATGGCTACACCTTC. Residues: CASSQIDRVHGYTF.